This T cell receptor beta chain is drawn from a study of blood T cell repertoires in COVID-19. Across the whole study: Samples taken during acute and convalescent COVID-19 were collected in the United States, Italy and Spain. The cDNA or gDNA used as material had been derived from T cells, B-cell-depleted T cells, or PBMCs.

This clone occurred a few times. The CDR3 totals 17 residues. Per the germline V gene, CDR1 is SGHRS and CDR2 is YFSETQ. The V segment lost 1 base and the J segment 2 bases; nucleotides outside the gene matches: 10. Per the original data handling: How many nucleated cells were present was estimated from reference gene primer amplification. TCRdb's copy holds only in-frame clones and misses some; the assay was immunoSEQ multiplex PCR. V, J and clone size derive from that table, while D and trimming were established from the DNA sequence. The sample holds around 150,000 clones, around 81% seen once. The material sequenced was peripheral blood. The chain is built from TRBV5-1 and TRBJ2-3; 7 nucleotides align to TRBD2. The sequence was obtained from a woman in her fifties or sixties with active or convalescent COVID-19. CDR3 sequence: CASSLWVLAGNTDTQYF. CDR3 nucleotides: TGCGCCAGCAGCTTGTGGGTATTAGCGGGTAACACAGATACGCAGTATTTT.